Each of the 27 T cell receptor beta chains below was sequenced from the same sample in a study of blood T cell repertoires in COVID-19. Method: immunoSEQ multiplex PCR; TCRdb's copy keeps in-frame clones and lacks some. The data hold about 300,000 clones, with 70% to 90% observed a single time. The sequenced material came from peripheral blood. These receptors all stem from a man aged 18 to 35 who had recovered from COVID-19.

The J gene is TRBJ2-5, the V gene TRBV27; 13 positions match TRBD2. With V trimmed by 3 bases and J by 5 bases, 3 bases remained unmatched. CDR3 size: 15 residues. The germline gives CDR1 MNHEY, CDR2 SMNVEV (reference sequence). Here the CDR3 reads CASSFGLAGEETQYF. The CDR3, as DNA: TGTGCCAGCAGTTTTGGACTAGCGGGAGAGGAGACCCAGTACTTC.

The V call is TRBV14, the J call TRBJ2-5, with TRBD2 matching over 11 bases. The CDR3 contains 16 residues. CDR1 SGHDN and CDR2 FVKESK come from the germline V gene. V was pared by 2 bases and J by 4 bases, with 6 bases of the junction left unmatched. This chain's CDR3 is CASSQTSGGRGETQYF. The DNA for the CDR3 is TGTGCCAGCAGCCAAACTAGCGGGGGAAGGGGAGAGACCCAGTACTTC.

In this sample, this clone turned up once. The chain has TRBV6-5 and TRBJ2-2, with TRBD2 matching 10 bases. The CDR3 sequence is 15 residues long. After removal of 0 bases from V and 6 bases from J, the junction contained 1 base not matched to a gene. Germline V gene lookup returns CDR1 MNHEY and CDR2 SVGAGI. The CDR3: CASSYSSGGPGELFF. The CDR3 bases are TGTGCCAGCAGTTACTCTAGCGGGGGGCCCGGGGAGCTGTTTTTT.

For this clone: Within the sample, other DNA sequences also encode this same CDR3. The CDR3 DNA sequence: TGTGCCAGCAGCCTGACAGGGGAAAACTATGGCTACACCTTC. This encodes CASSLTGENYGYTF. V gene TRBV27 combines with J gene TRBJ1-2; 8 bases line up with TRBD1. This CDR3 has 14 residues. Germline V lookup: CDR1 MNHEY, CDR2 SMNVEV (reference sequence). Trimming cost V 6 bases and J 2 bases; bases outside gene matches: 5.

The J gene is TRBJ2-5, the V gene TRBV5-1; 10 bases map to TRBD1. This CDR3 has 16 amino acids. Germline lookup yields CDR1 SGHRS and CDR2 YFSETQ. V lost 0 bases to trimming and J lost 5 bases; unmatched junction nucleotides: 7. CDR3 nucleotides: TGCGCCAGCAGCTTGGCCAGGACAGGGGGTTGGGAGACCCAGTACTTC. Its protein is CASSLARTGGWETQYF.

The chain combines TRBV9 with TRBJ2-2; TRBD2 agrees at 11 bases. The CDR3 has 18 amino acids. Germline values: CDR1 SGDLS, CDR2 YYNGEE. Trimming took 4 bases from V and 7 from J; bases not matched to a gene: 15. Here the CDR3 DNA reads TGTGCCAGCAGCCCCCGACCCGATAGCGGGGGGGCCTTCGGGGAGCTGTTTTTT. It specifies CASSPRPDSGGAFGELFF.

The chain carries TRBV4-3 and TRBJ2-1; perhaps TRBD2 as D (5 bases). This CDR3 contains 16 residues. V lost 4 bases to trimming and J lost 2 bases, with 15 bases between them. Germline loops: CDR1 LGHNA, CDR2 YSLEER. CDR3: CASSLAGGRTYNEQFF. Here the CDR3 DNA reads TGCGCCAGCAGCCTGGCAGGTGGGAGAACCTACAATGAGCAGTTCTTC.

This clone was detected only once. The chain employs TRBV9 and TRBJ2-1, with 8 bases that match TRBD2. V gave up 2 bases and J gave up 5 bases; unmatched junction bases: 6. The CDR3 runs 15 residues. From germline, CDR1 is SGDLS and CDR2 YYNGEE. CDR3 loop: CASSVPGGMHNEQFF. DNA of the CDR3: TGTGCCAGCAGCGTTCCGGGGGGGATGCACAATGAGCAGTTCTTC.

This chain joins TRBV6-2 or TRBV6-3 and TRBJ2-7; D is possibly TRBD1 (6 bases). Trimming took off 2 bases at V and 4 bases at J, with 12 bases between the two ends. The V gene's germline CDR1 is MNHEY and CDR2 SVGEGT. The CDR3 length is 14 residues. The DNA for the CDR3 is TGTGCCAGCAGTTACCTAGGACAGCGATACGAGCAGTACTTC. It encodes CASSYLGQRYEQYF.

The genes are TRBV6-2 or TRBV6-3 and TRBJ1-2; tentatively, D is TRBD1 (6 bases). The germline V and J ends were trimmed by 5 bases and 0 bases, with 16 bases remaining between them. The germline CDR1 and CDR2 sequences are MNHEY and SVGEGT. The CDR3 consists of 16 residues. This CDR3 reads CASSPLGAGANYGYTF. The CDR3 DNA reads TGTGCCAGCAGTCCGTTGGGTGCAGGGGCTAACTATGGCTACACCTTC.

The chain joins TRBV5-8 to TRBJ1-5, with 8 nucleotides matching TRBD1. CDR1 SGHTS and CDR2 YDEGEE come from the germline V gene. J was trimmed by 2 bases and V by 3 bases; bases with no gene match: 1. This CDR3 has 14 amino acids. CDR3 coding DNA: TGTGCCAGCAGCTCGGACAGGGGCAATCAGCCCCAGCATTTT. This gives the protein CASSSDRGNQPQHF. Filled out from reference TRBV5-8 and TRBJ1-5, the complete variable domain reads EAGVTQSPTHLIKTRGQQATLRCSPISGHTSVYWYQQALGLGLQFLLWYDEGEERNRGNFPPRFSGRQFPNYSSELNVNALELEDSALYLCASSSDRGNQPQHFGDGTRLSIL.

This clone was observed once. CDR3: CASSSRWGQQADTQYF. CDR3 nucleotide sequence: TGTGCCAGCAGCTCCCGTTGGGGGCAGCAAGCAGATACGCAGTATTTT. V usage is TRBV11-3 and J usage is TRBJ2-3; tentative D call: TRBD1 (6 bases). Germline CDR1 and CDR2: SGHNT and YENEEA. The CDR3 extends over 16 amino acids. Trimming stripped 4 bases from V and 4 bases from J, with 18 bases between.

DNA of the CDR3: TGTGCCAGCAGCTTAAACCCCCAGGTCGCTGGGGCCAACGTCCTGACTTTC. Protein: CASSLNPQVAGANVLTF. This rearrangement joins TRBV7-3 to TRBJ2-6, with D unclear. The CDR3 spans 17 residues. The ends were cut back, 1 base at V and 2 bases at J, with 12 bases in the middle. Germline CDR1 and CDR2: SGHTA and FQGTGA. The full variable domain, its missing parts supplied by reference TRBV7-3 and TRBJ2-6, is GAGVSQTPSNKVTEKGKYVELRCDPISGHTALYWYRQSLGQGPEFLIYFQGTGAADDSGLPNDRFFAVRPEGSVSTLKIQRTERGDSAVYLCASSLNPQVAGANVLTFGAGSRLTVL.

The rearrangement uses TRBV4-1 and TRBJ1-5; perhaps TRBD1 as D (6 bases). CDR1 and CDR2 from the germline V gene are MGHRA and YSYEKL. V was pared by 1 base and J by 7 bases, with 14 bases between. This CDR3 is built from 15 residues. This chain's CDR3 is CASSQAQGSLQPQHF. CDR3 coding DNA: TGCGCCAGCAGCCAAGCCCAGGGGAGTTTACAGCCCCAGCATTTT.

The genes are TRBV27 and TRBJ1-1; 7 nucleotides line up with TRBD1. V was pared by 6 bases and J by 5 bases, with 12 bases of the junction left unmatched. This CDR3 is built from 15 residues. Germline V gives CDR1 MNHEY, CDR2 SMNVEV (reference sequence). In DNA, the CDR3 is TGTGCCAGCAGAACTTCCGGGACAGCGATTACTGAAGCTTTCTTT. Translated, it gives CASRTSGTAITEAFF.

The chain combines TRBV7-9 with TRBJ1-5; D remains ambiguous. Trimming pared 5 bases from V and 7 bases from J, leaving 9 bases between. Germline V gives CDR1 SEHNR, CDR2 FQNEAQ (reference sequence). CDR3 length: 12 amino acids. In nucleotides, the CDR3 is TGTGCCAGCAGCGATCCGGGGCAGCCCCAGCATTTT. This encodes CASSDPGQPQHF.

There are a few counts of this clone. This sequence joins TRBV6-6 and TRBJ2-7; possible D gene TRBD2, 5 bases. The CDR3 is 17 amino acids. V was cut by 5 bases and J by 9 bases, with 29 bases left in between. Germline V gene data show CDR1 as MNHNY and CDR2 as SVGAGI (reference sequence). CDR3 sequence: CASSRSNTGGPLIRQYF. The DNA of the CDR3 is TGTGCCAGCAGTCGAAGCAACACTGGAGGCCCCTTGATACGGCAGTACTTC.

V usage is TRBV7-9 and J usage is TRBJ2-3; D not certain. There are 14 residues in the CDR3. Trimming pared 3 bases from V and 0 bases from J, leaving 7 bases between. Germline CDR1 SEHNR, CDR2 FQNEAQ (reference sequence). This chain's CDR3 is CASSFGPSTDTQYF. Here the CDR3 DNA reads TGTGCCAGCAGCTTTGGGCCTAGCACAGATACGCAGTATTTT.

CDR3 nucleotide sequence: TGTGCCAGTAGTACGGGGAACACTGAAGCTTTCTTT. Translated, it gives CASSTGNTEAFF. The V gene is TRBV19, the J gene TRBJ1-1, with D unclear. Trimming took off 4 bases at V and 1 base at J, with 4 bases between the two ends. There are 12 residues in the CDR3. CDR1 and CDR2 from the germline V gene are LNHDA and SQIVND (reference sequence).

This clone showed up just once. The genes are TRBV5-6 and TRBJ1-4; D perhaps matches TRBD1 (5 bases). The CDR3 is 12 residues long. The germline CDR1 and CDR2 sequences are SGHDT and YYEEEE. V gave up 5 bases and J gave up 8 bases, with 10 bases separating them. CDR3 sequence (DNA): TGTGCCAGCAGGGTCCAGGGAGAAAAACTGTTTTTT. It codes for CASRVQGEKLFF. Full variable domain (remainder filled in from reference TRBV5-6 and TRBJ1-4): DAGVTQSPTHLIKTRGQQVTLRCSPKSGHDTVSWYQQALGQGPQFIFQYYEEEERQRGNFPDRFSGHQFPNYSSELNVNALLLGDSALYLCASRVQGEKLFFGSGTQLSVL.

V gene TRBV6-5 combines with J gene TRBJ1-3; a possible D gene is TRBD1 (6 bases). Germline V lookup: CDR1 MNHEY, CDR2 SVGAGI. CDR3 size: 15 residues. V gave up 6 bases and J gave up 0 bases, with 12 bases separating them. Here the CDR3 DNA reads TGTGCCAGCAGGGAGGACAGCTCCTCTGGAAACACCATATATTTT. Its translation: CASREDSSSGNTIYF.

The V gene is TRBV25-1, the J gene TRBJ1-1; no clear D. Between the trimmed V and J ends, which lost 6 bases and 8 bases, there was a span of 13 bases. This CDR3 has 12 residues. CDR1 is MGHDK and CDR2 is SYGVNS in the germline V gene. DNA for the CDR3: TGTGCCAGCAGCCGGGCGGGGAAGGAAGCTTTCTTT. This codes for CASSRAGKEAFF.

This clone was seen just once. The chain recombines TRBV30 with TRBJ2-3, with 9 bases aligning to TRBD2. Trimming cost V 7 bases and J 2 bases; bases outside gene matches: 16. CDR3 length: 17 amino acids. Germline V CDR1 and CDR2: GTSNPN, SVGIG (reference sequence). CDR3 loop: CAYPRVGGGGVTDTQYF. CDR3 coding DNA: TGTGCCTACCCCCGGGTAGGGGGCGGGGGGGTCACAGATACGCAGTATTTT. Supplemented by reference TRBV30 and TRBJ2-3, the full variable domain reads SQTIHQWPATLVQPVGSPLSLECTVEGTSNPNLYWYRQAAGRGLQLLFYSVGIGQISSEVPQNLSASRPQDRQFILSSKKLLLSDSGFYLCAYPRVGGGGVTDTQYFGPGTRLTVL.

This clone appeared a few times. CDR3 in amino acids: CASSQPQATEAFF. CDR3 DNA: TGTGCCAGCAGCCAACCGCAGGCGACTGAAGCTTTCTTT. The chain employs TRBV4-2 and TRBJ1-1, with no clear D. V dropped 2 bases and J dropped 5 bases, with 9 bases sitting between them. This CDR3 region has 13 residues. Germline V lookup: CDR1 LGHNA, CDR2 YNFKEQ.

This rearrangement joins TRBV5-6 to TRBJ1-2; no firm D call. This CDR3 is 14 amino acids long. Germline V gene sequence: CDR1 SGHDT, CDR2 YYEEEE. Trimming stripped 6 bases from V and 3 bases from J, with 15 bases between. For the CDR3, the DNA is TGTGCCAGCAACTCAGTTCGGGTAGACTATGGCTACACCTTC. Translation: CASNSVRVDYGYTF.

J is TRBJ2-7 and V is TRBV4-3, with 12 bases lining up with TRBD1. This CDR3 is built from 16 residues. Germline CDR1 LGHNA, CDR2 YSLEER. V shed 0 bases, J shed 5 bases, and the junction held 5 bases outside the gene matches. CDR3 sequence (DNA): TGCGCCAGCAGCCAAGATAGGGGACAGGGGGCGGACGAGCAGTACTTC. Protein product: CASSQDRGQGADEQYF.

This chain joins TRBV7-9 and TRBJ2-3; 11 bases map to TRBD1. The junction had 3 bases not matched to a gene; V was cut back by 5 bases and J by 2 bases. Germline V gene sequence: CDR1 SEHNR, CDR2 FQNEAQ (reference sequence). The length of the CDR3 is 15 residues. CDR3 nucleotides: TGTGCCAGCAGCCGGGACAGGGGGGTCACAGATACGCAGTATTTT. Its protein is CASSRDRGVTDTQYF. Full variable domain (rest looked up from reference TRBV7-9 and TRBJ2-3): DTGVSQNPRHKITKRGQNVTFRCDPISEHNRLYWYRQTLGQGPEFLTYFQNEAQLEKSRLLSDRFSAERPKGSFSTLEIQRTEQGDSAMYLCASSRDRGVTDTQYFGPGTRLTVL.